The 10 T cell receptor beta chains presented below share a single source sample, sequenced in a study of CD8+CD57+ T cells in acquired aplastic anemia. Researchers used genomic DNA as the template to profile TCR beta VDJ and CDR3. From the reads, TCRdb called clonotypes with MiXCR, one entry per CDR3 protein. The table has approximately 98,000 distinct CDR3 sequences, roughly two thirds seen once; the top ten hold about 62%. Sequenced patients had shown CD8+CD57+ cell expansion by flow cytometry. The material sequenced was sorted CD4+, CD8+, or CD8+CD57+ T cells (not recorded which) from PBMCs. Receptor source: a human donor with aplastic anemia.

The gene calls are TRBV5-1 and TRBJ2-3, with D hard to call. The CDR3 contains 11 residues. Trimming left V 4 bases short and J 5 bases short, with 5 bases between. Germline CDR1 SGHRS, CDR2 YFSETQ. The CDR3: CASSELDTQYF. The CDR3 DNA follows: TGCGCCAGCAGCGAGTTAGATACGCAGTATTTT.

This chain joins TRBV5-4 and TRBJ2-7, with 9 bases identical to TRBD2. The V gene end was trimmed by 0 bases and the J gene end by 7 bases; junction bases not matched to a gene: 11. The V gene's germline CDR1 is SGHNT and CDR2 YYREEE (reference sequence). The CDR3 is 16 residues long. The CDR3 DNA is TGTGCCAGCAGCTTGGAGGGACTGGCGGGGGGGCTTGAGCAGTACTTC. It codes for CASSLEGLAGGLEQYF.

This chain connects TRBV7-6 to TRBJ1-4; D not certain. The germline CDR1 and CDR2 sequences are SGHVS and FNYEAQ. The V end lost 4 bases, the J end lost 4 bases, and 7 bases lay between the germline ends. The CDR3 extends over 13 amino acids. This CDR3 reads CASSYPVNEKLFF. In DNA, the CDR3 is TGTGCCAGCAGCTACCCCGTTAATGAAAAACTGTTTTTT.

The V and J genes are TRBV19 and TRBJ2-3, with 7 positions matching TRBD1. Losses at the gene ends were 3 bases for V and 0 bases for J; bases not matched to a gene: 9. The CDR3 is made up of 17 amino acids. Germline-derived CDR1 and CDR2 are LNHDA and SQIVND (reference sequence). The CDR3: CASSIEGGQFSTDTQYF. In DNA form, the CDR3 reads TGTGCCAGTAGTATCGAAGGGGGACAGTTTAGCACAGATACGCAGTATTTT.

This clonotype was seen repeatedly, ten times or more. V gene TRBV29-1 combines with J gene TRBJ1-2; 7 bases match TRBD1. The germline gives CDR1 SQVTM, CDR2 ANQGSEA. J lost 3 bases, V lost 8 bases, and 6 bases had no gene match. This CDR3 has 12 amino acids. The CDR3: CSLTGNDYGYTF. CDR3 sequence (DNA): TGCAGCTTGACAGGGAACGACTATGGCTACACCTTC. The full variable domain, rest sourced from reference TRBV29-1 and TRBJ1-2, is SAVISQKPSRDICQRGTSLTIQCQVDSQVTMMFWYRQQPGQSLTLIATANQGSEATYESGFVIDKFPISRPNLTFSTLTVSNMSPEDSSIYLCSLTGNDYGYTFGSGTRLTVV.

The V and J genes are TRBV2 and TRBJ2-7, with unresolved D. CDR1 and CDR2 (germline): SNHLY, FYNNEI. The CDR3 has 13 residues. The V and J ends lost 5 bases and 5 bases respectively, with 13 bases between them. CDR3 sequence reads: CASSPRVGNEQYF. The CDR3 bases are TGTGCCAGCAGTCCCCGGGTGGGTAACGAGCAGTACTTC. Using reference TRBV2 and TRBJ2-7 for the parts outside the CDR3, the full variable domain is EPEVTQTPSHQVTQMGQEVILRCVPISNHLYFYWYRQILGQKVEFLVSFYNNEISEKSEIFDDQFSVERPDGSNFTLKIRSTKLEDSAMYFCASSPRVGNEQYFGPGTRLTVT.

The rearrangement links TRBV19 to TRBJ1-2, with D unresolved. Germline assignment: CDR1 LNHDA and CDR2 SQIVND (reference sequence). This CDR3 contains 15 residues. The V end was cut by 5 bases, the J end by 1 base, with 14 bases between. The CDR3 loop is CASSPLESDNYGYTF. The CDR3 region has the DNA TGTGCCAGTAGTCCCCTCGAGTCCGATAACTATGGCTACACCTTC. Complete variable domain (other parts from reference TRBV19 and TRBJ1-2): DGGITQSPKYLFRKEGQNVTLSCEQNLNHDAMYWYRQDPGQGLRLIYYSQIVNDFQKGDIAEGYSVSREKKESFPLTVTSAQKNPTAFYLCASSPLESDNYGYTFGSGTRLTVV.

This clonotype was recorded once. This CDR3 is CASSGRQATNEKLFF. In DNA, the CDR3 is TGTGCCAGCAGCGGGAGACAGGCAACTAATGAAAAACTGTTTTTT. The rearrangement links TRBV7-6 to TRBJ1-4; perhaps TRBD1 as D (6 bases). This CDR3 comprises 15 residues. Per germline, CDR1 SGHVS and CDR2 FNYEAQ. Trimming stripped 5 bases from V and 0 bases from J, with 10 bases between.

The chain recombines TRBV20-1 with TRBJ2-7; 10 bases are a match to TRBD2. In germline, CDR1 is DFQATT, CDR2 SNEGSKA (reference sequence). This CDR3 comprises 15 residues. V was clipped by 6 bases and J by 3 bases; unmatched bases: 11. The CDR3 bases are TGCAGTGCCTCCGACCTTCTAGCGGGGGACTACGAGCAGTACTTC. Protein: CSASDLLAGDYEQYF.

CDR3 region: CASSLLEKLFF. In nucleotides, the CDR3 is TGTGCCAGCAGCTTACTTGAAAAACTGTTTTTT. J is TRBJ1-4 and V is TRBV7-3, with D hard to call. This CDR3 comprises 11 residues. V lost 2 bases to trimming and J lost 7 bases, with 2 bases between them. CDR1 and CDR2 (germline): SGHTA, FQGTGA.